Following are 3 T cell receptor beta chains from one sample sequenced in a study of Ad26.COV2.S vaccination and SARS-CoV-2 variants. Treatment noted: roughly 20 received Ad26.COV2.S at low or high dose, single or two shots; roughly five received placebo; per-sample allocation not given. After the first vaccine or placebo injection, samples were drawn on day 63. Only in-frame clones appear in the TCRdb table, and some are missing; sequencing was by immunoSEQ multiplex PCR. The table lists some 300,000 clones, around 84% of them singletons. This material consisted of peripheral blood, taken in a trial of Ad26.COV2.S vaccine versus placebo. Receptors originate from a person aged 18-65 years who received the Ad26.COV2.S COVID-19 vaccine or a placebo.

This sequence joins TRBV5-1 and TRBJ1-5; TRBD1 is a possible D gene (6 bases). CDR1 is SGHRS and CDR2 is YFSETQ in the germline V gene. The CDR3 spans 15 residues. V was shortened by 4 bases and J by 5 bases, with 16 bases between the two germline ends. As DNA, the CDR3 is TGCGCCAGCAGCGAACAGACAGGCCTAGATCAGCCCCAGCATTTT. This sequence encodes CASSEQTGLDQPQHF.

The chain is built from TRBV18 and TRBJ2-7; D is uncertain. Germline CDR1 reads KGHSH; CDR2 reads LQKENI. CDR3 length equals 15 residues. Trimming pared 3 bases from V and 2 bases from J, leaving 14 bases between. The CDR3 bases are TGTGCCAGCTCACCTCGTGACCAGATTGCCTACGAGCAGTACTTC. Its protein is CASSPRDQIAYEQYF.

The sample holds a few counts of this clone. This chain joins TRBV5-4 and TRBJ2-1, with a tentative D call TRBD2 (7 bases). CDR1 and CDR2 from the germline V gene are SGHNT and YYREEE (reference sequence). Trimming took 3 bases from V and 6 from J, leaving 19 bases between them. The CDR3 covers 16 residues. CDR3 sequence (DNA): TGTGCCAGCAGCTCCCCGGGGTGGGGGGGCCTCAATGAGCAGTTCTTC. This gives the protein CASSSPGWGGLNEQFF.